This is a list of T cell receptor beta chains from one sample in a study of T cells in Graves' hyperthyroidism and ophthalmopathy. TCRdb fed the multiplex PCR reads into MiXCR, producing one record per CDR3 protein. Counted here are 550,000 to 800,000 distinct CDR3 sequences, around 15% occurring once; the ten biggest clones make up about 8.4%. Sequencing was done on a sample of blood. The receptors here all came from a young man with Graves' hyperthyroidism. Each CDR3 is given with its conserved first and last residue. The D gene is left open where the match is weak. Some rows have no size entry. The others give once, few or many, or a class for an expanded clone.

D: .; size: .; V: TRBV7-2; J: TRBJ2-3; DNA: TGTGCCAGCAGCTTAGCGGCGGTCCAAAGATACACAGATACGCAGTATTTT; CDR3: CASSLAAVQRYTDTQYF
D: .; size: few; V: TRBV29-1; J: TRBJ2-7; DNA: TGCAGCGTTGAAGCTAGGAAAAACTCTTACGAGCAGTACTTC; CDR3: CSVEARKNSYEQYF
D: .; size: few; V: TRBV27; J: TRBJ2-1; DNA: TGTGCCAGCAGTTCATTTGAGCGGCCCTCCTACAATGAGCAGTTCTTC; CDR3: CASSSFERPSYNEQFF
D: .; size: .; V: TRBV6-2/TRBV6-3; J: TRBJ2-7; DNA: TGTGCCAGCAGTTGGATTGGCTACGAGCAGTACTTC; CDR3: CASSWIGYEQYF
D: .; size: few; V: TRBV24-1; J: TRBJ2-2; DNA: TGTGCCACCAGTACCCTCTCGGAAGACACCGGGGAGCTGTTTTTT; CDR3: CATSTLSEDTGELFF
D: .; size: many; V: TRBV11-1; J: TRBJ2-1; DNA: TGTGCCAGCGGGAAGGGCAGACAACCCAACAATGAGCAGTTCTTC; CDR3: CASGKGRQPNNEQFF
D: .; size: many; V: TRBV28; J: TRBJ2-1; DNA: TGTGCCAGCAAGGTAGTCTCCCATCTCGGGCAGTTCTTC; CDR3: CASKVVSHLGQFF
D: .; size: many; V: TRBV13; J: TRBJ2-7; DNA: TGTGCCAGCAGCCCAACTGGTCAAAGCAGCTACGAGCAGTACTTC; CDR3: CASSPTGQSSYEQYF
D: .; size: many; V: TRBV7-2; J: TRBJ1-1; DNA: TGTGCCAGCAGCCCCTCCTACACTGAAGCTTTCTTT; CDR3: CASSPSYTEAFF
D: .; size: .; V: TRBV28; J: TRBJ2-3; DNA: TGTGCCAGCAGTAGAGGGACTCCAGATGCGCAGTATTTT; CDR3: CASSRGTPDAQYF
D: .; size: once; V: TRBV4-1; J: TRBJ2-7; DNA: TGCGCCAGCAGCCAAGCCGACAGCCAATCCTACGAGCAGTACTTC; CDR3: CASSQADSQSYEQYF
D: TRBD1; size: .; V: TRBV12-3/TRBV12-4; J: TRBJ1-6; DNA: TGTGCCAGCAGTCGTGACAGGGACACCTATAATTCACCCCTCCACTTT; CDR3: CASSRDRDTYNSPLHF
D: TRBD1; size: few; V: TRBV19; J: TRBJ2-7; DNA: TGTGCCAGTAGTCCCCAGGGGGCTCAAACATACGAGCAGTACTTC; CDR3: CASSPQGAQTYEQYF
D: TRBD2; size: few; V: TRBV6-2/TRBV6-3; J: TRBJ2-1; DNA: TGTGCCAGCAGTTACCAAGCTAGCGGGACGAATGAGCAGTTCTTC; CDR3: CASSYQASGTNEQFF
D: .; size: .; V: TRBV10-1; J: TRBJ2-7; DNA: TGCGCCAGCAGACAGGGCCTTTCCACCTACGAGCAGTACTTC; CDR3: CASRQGLSTYEQYF
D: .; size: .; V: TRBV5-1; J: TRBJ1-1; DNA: TGCGCCAGCAGCTTGTCGGGGGGGGCACGAACTGAAGCTTTCTTT; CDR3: CASSLSGGARTEAFF
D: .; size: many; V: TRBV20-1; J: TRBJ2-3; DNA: TGCAGTGCTCTTGGACATTATAGAGATACGCAGTATTTT; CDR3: CSALGHYRDTQYF
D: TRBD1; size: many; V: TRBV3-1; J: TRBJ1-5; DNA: TGTGCCAGCAGCCCGGACAGGGACTATAGCAATCAGCCCCAGCATTTT; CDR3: CASSPDRDYSNQPQHF
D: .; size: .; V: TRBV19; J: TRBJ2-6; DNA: TGTGCCAGTAGTATTGTGGGGTATGGGGCCAACGTCCTGACTTTC; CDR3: CASSIVGYGANVLTF
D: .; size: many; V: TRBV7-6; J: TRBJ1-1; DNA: TGTGCCAGCAGCTCCGGCATGAACACTGAAGCTTTCTTT; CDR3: CASSSGMNTEAFF
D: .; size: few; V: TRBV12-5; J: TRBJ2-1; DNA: TGTGCTAGTGGTCCTAAAGCGGATAGCTCCTACAATGAGCAGTTCTTC; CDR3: CASGPKADSSYNEQFF
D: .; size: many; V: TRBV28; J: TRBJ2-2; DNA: TGTGCCAGCTTGGGTGGGAACACCGGGGAGCTGTTTTTT; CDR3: CASLGGNTGELFF
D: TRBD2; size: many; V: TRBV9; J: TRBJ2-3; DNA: TGTGCCAGCAGCGTAGAGGGGCTAGCGGGTCGCACAGATACGCAGTATTTT; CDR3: CASSVEGLAGRTDTQYF
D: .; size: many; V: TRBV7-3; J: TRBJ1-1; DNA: TGTGCCAGCAGCCCCCAGGGGAATAGTGAAGCTTTCTTT; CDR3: CASSPQGNSEAFF
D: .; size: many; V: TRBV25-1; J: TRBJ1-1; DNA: TGTGCCAGCAGCAGCGGGTCCTGGGCCACTGAAGCTTTCTTT; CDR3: CASSSGSWATEAFF
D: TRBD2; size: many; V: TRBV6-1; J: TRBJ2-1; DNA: TGTGCCAGCAGTTGGGGACTAGCGGGAGGGCCTAAAAATGAGCAGTTCTTC; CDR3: CASSWGLAGGPKNEQFF
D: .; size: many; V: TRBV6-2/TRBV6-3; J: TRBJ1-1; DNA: TGTGCCAGCAGTTACTCAGCGGCAGCCGACTTTATGAACACTGAAGCTTTCTTT; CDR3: CASSYSAAADFMNTEAFF
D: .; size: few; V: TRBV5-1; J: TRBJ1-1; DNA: TGCGCCAGCAGCTTGGATGTTAGGGGGAAGTACACTGAAGCTTTCTTT; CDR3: CASSLDVRGKYTEAFF
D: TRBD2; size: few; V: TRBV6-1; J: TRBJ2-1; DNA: TGTGCCAGCAGGGGACTAGCGGGGAAAATCAATGAGCAGTTCTTC; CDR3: CASRGLAGKINEQFF
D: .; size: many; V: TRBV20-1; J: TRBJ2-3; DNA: TGCAGTGCTATGAAGGGCGCGGGCACAGATACGCAGTATTTT; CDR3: CSAMKGAGTDTQYF
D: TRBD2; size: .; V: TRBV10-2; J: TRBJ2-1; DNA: TGCGCCAGCAGAGCAGCGGGGCACAGCAATGAGCAGTTCTTC; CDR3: CASRAAGHSNEQFF
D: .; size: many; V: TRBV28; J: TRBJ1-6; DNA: TGTGCCAGCAGTACCCCGGGGGGTTGGGCTTCACCCCTCCACTTT; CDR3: CASSTPGGWASPLHF
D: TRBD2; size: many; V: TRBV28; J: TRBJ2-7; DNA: TGTGCCAGTACCAACGGACTAGCGCCTTCCTACGAGCAGTACTTC; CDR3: CASTNGLAPSYEQYF
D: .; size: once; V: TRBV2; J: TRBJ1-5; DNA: TGTGCCAGCAATCGGACATACAATCAGCCCCAGCATTTT; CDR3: CASNRTYNQPQHF
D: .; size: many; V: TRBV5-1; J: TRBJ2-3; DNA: TGCGCCAGCAGCTGGGGAGGTACCAGGGGCTACCCAGATACGCAGTATTTT; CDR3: CASSWGGTRGYPDTQYF
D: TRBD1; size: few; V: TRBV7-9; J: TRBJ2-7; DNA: TGTGCCAGCAGCGTGACAGGGGGCGAGCAGTACTTC; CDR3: CASSVTGGEQYF
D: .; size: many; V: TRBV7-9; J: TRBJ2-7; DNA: TGTGCCAGCAGCCCCAGGACAGACTCCTACGAGCAGTACTTC; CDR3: CASSPRTDSYEQYF
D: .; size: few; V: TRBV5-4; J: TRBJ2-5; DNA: TGTGCCAGCAGCTTGGTTGCGCAGGGAGAGACCCAGTACTTC; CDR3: CASSLVAQGETQYF
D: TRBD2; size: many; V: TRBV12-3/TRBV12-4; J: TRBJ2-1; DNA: TGTGCCAGCAGTTTAACTAGCGGGAGTACATTCGCCAGCTCCTACAATGAGCAGTTCTTC; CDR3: CASSLTSGSTFASSYNEQFF
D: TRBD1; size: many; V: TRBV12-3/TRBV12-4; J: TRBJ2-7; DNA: TGTGCCAGCAGTTTAGGACAGGGGTTCTACGAGCAGTACTTC; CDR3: CASSLGQGFYEQYF
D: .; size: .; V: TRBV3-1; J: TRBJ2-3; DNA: TGTGCCAGCAGCCAAGGGGTAGCGATGGATACGCAGTATTTT; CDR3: CASSQGVAMDTQYF
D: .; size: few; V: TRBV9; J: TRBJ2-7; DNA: TGTGCCAGCGGACCCACGGCGACGAGCTCCTACGAGCAGTACTTC; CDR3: CASGPTATSSYEQYF
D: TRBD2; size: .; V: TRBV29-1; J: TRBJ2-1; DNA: TGCAGCGTTGGGACTAGTTTAGACAATGAGCAGTTCTTC; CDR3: CSVGTSLDNEQFF
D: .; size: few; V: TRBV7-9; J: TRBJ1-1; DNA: TGTGCCAGCAGCTTATTTACAGGGACTGAAGCTTTCTTT; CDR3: CASSLFTGTEAFF
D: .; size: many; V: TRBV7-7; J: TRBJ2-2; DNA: TGTGCTAGCAGCTTTGGCAGGGGCGGCACCGGGGAGCTGTTTTTT; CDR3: CASSFGRGGTGELFF
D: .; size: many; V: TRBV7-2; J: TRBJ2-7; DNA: TGTGCCAGCAGCCAACAGCCCCCTCCAGCGGGTTTCTACGAGCAGTACTTC; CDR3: CASSQQPPPAGFYEQYF
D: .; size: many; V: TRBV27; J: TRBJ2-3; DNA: TGTGCCAGCAGTTTGTCAAGGGGAGCAGATACGCAGTATTTT; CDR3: CASSLSRGADTQYF